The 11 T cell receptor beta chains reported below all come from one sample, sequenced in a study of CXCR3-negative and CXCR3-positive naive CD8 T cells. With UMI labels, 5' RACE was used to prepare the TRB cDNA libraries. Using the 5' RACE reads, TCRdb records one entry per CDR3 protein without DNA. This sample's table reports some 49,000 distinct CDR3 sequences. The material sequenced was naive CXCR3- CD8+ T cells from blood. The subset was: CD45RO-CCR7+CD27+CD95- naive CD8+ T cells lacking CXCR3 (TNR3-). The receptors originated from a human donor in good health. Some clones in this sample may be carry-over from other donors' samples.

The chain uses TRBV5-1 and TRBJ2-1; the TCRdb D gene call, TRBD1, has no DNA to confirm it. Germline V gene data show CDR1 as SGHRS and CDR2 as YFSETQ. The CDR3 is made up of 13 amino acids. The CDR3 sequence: CASGGPTYNEQFF.

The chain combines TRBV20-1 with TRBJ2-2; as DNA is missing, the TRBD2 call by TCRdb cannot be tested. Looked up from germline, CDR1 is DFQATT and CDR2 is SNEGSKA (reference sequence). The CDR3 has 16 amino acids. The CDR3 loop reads CSARDETSGHTGELFF.

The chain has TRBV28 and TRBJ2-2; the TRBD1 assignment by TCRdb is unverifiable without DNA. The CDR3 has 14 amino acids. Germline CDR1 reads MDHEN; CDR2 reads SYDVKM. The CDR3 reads CASSLTGYTGELFF.

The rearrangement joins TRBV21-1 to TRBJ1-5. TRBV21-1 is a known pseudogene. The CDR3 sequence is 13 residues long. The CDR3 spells CASSPRSQGGQHF.

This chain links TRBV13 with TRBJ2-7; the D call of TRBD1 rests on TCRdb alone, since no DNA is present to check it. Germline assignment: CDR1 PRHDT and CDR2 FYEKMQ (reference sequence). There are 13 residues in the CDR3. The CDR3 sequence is CASSPGRELEQYF.

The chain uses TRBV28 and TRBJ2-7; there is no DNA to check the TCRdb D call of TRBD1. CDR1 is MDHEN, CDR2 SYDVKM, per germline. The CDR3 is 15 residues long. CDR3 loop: CASSLVSGVDYEQYF.

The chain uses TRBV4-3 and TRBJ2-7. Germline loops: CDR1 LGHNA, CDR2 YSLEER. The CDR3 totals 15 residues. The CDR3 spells CASSHTQASSYEQYF.

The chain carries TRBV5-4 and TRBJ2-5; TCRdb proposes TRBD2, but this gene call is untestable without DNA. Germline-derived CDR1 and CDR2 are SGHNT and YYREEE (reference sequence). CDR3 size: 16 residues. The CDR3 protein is CASSSQLAGYGETQYF.

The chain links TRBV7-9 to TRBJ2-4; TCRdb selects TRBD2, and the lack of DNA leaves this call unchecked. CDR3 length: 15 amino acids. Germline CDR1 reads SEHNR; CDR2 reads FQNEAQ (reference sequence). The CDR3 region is CASSSAGLLGNIQYF.

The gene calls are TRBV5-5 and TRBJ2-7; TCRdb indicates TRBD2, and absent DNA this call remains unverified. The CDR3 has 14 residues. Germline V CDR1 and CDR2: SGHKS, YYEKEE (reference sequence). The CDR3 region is CASSPGTRRYEQYF.

The CDR3 sequence is CASSHGTTHNEQFF. The rearrangement uses TRBV5-1 and TRBJ2-1; TCRdb's D gene call, TRBD1, goes unchecked for lack of DNA. This CDR3 region has 14 residues. Looked up from germline, CDR1 is SGHRS and CDR2 is YFSETQ.